This TCR beta chain comes out of a study of T cells in Graves' hyperthyroidism and ophthalmopathy. Overall study results and limits: Most clonotypes expanded in thyroid above 0.001 were likewise present in blood.

This clonotype was detected ten times or more. The antigen is not known. Authors of the study amplified TCR beta CDR3 regions from RNA transcripts. TCR CDR3 regions were first amplified by RT-PCR with HTBI primers. A single record per CDR3 protein comes from TCRdb applying MiXCR to the multiplex PCR reads. This sample carries 450,000 to 700,000 distinct CDR3 sequences, 46% of them seen once, and the ten largest clones take roughly 8.2%. Germline V gene data show CDR1 as SGHNT and CDR2 as YENEEA. The CDR3 is 14 residues long. V was shortened by 5 bases and J by 0 bases, with 11 bases between the two germline ends. Calling Graves' hyperthyroidism stable meant ophthalmopathy did not progress within 18 months. Patients between 18 and 65 years old had hyperthyroidism, newly diagnosed and lasting under 2 months. Thyroid ultrasound and orbital computed tomography, with clinical symptoms and serum thyroxine and TRAb, informed diagnoses.

The rearrangement joins TRBV11-3 to TRBJ2-7; D is undetermined. The sample comprised peripheral blood or thyroid tissue (not recorded which). The clonotype comes from a woman younger than 35 with Graves' hyperthyroidism. The CDR3 is CASSPSLSSYEQYF. CDR3 sequence (DNA): TGTGCCAGCAGCCCGTCATTGAGCTCCTACGAGCAGTACTTC.